This T cell receptor (beta chain) was profiled in a study of T cell repertoires in cytomegalovirus infection (dated by TCRdb to 2018 to 2020). Concerning the study at large: Alongside well-studied HLA-B-restricted epitopes, the peptide stimulations were aimed at recently identified HLA-C-restricted CMV epitopes, whose presentation resists viral immunomodulation. Donor HLA type was relevant to the analysis, as public TCR beta signatures indicated carriage of CMV infection together with the matching HLA type. Broader findings and caveats from the paper: In both this cohort and an independent roughly 350-donor cohort, the cumulative frequency of public TCR beta family members distinguished carriers of CMV infection plus the relevant HLA type. The ex vivo response was dominated by HLA-C-restricted CMV-specific TCR beta clonotypes, which also provided the single most frequent clonotype in two of eight donors.

This clonotype turned up a few times. The specificity of this receptor is unknown. No base qualities exist here, and no much larger clone lies one base off it. The data were produced on an Illumina HiSeq 1500. Starting from the raw public reads, TCRdb applied fastp trimming at Q25, assembled clones with MiXCR and retained in-frame beta chains. One record per CDR3 amino acid sequence lists the most common genes and DNA. In this sample the table shows 49,000 or so distinct CDR3 sequences, approximately 19% of which occur a single time. 50% to 65% of the sample belongs to the ten largest clones. Explained via the paper, the treatment or condition label denotes: in vitro stimulation with specific CMV peptide epitopes to enrich CMV-specific T cells. CDR1 is given as SGHDT and CDR2 as YYEEEE, both from the germline V gene. Trimming removed 0 bases from V and 4 bases from J, leaving 11 bases between the germline ends. The CDR3 holds 16 amino acids from the cysteine to the phenylalanine. Only the CDR3 DNA is retained, 48 bases long and in frame from the first base.

The chain couples TRBV5-6 to TRBJ1-6; the D gene is unclear. The sequence came from a human donor in good health (CMV status not recorded). Some clones in this sample may be carry-over from other donors' samples. Sequencing was performed on CD8+ T cells from cultured PBMCs, taken from culture after CMV antigen stimulation. CDR3 protein: CASSLAETEYNSPLHF. The sequence in DNA is TGTGCCAGCAGCTTGGCCGAGACGGAATATAATTCACCCCTCCACTTT. The full variable domain, completed from the reference TRBV5-6 and TRBJ1-6 proteins outside the CDR3, reads DAGVTQSPTHLIKTRGQQVTLRCSPKSGHDTVSWYQQALGQGPQFIFQYYEEEERQRGNFPDRFSGHQFPNYSSELNVNALLLGDSALYLCASSLAETEYNSPLHFGNGTRLTVT.